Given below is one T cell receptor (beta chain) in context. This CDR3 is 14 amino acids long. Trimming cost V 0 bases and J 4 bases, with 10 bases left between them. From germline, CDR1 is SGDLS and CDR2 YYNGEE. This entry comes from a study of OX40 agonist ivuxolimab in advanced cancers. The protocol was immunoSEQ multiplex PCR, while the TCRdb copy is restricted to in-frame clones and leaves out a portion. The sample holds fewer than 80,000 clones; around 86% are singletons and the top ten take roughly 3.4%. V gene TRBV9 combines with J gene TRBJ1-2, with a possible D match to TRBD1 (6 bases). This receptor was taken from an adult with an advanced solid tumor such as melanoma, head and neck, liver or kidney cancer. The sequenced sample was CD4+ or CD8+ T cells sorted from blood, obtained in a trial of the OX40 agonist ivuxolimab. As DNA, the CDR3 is TGTGCCAGCAGCGTAGCTACACAGGGCTATGGCTACACCTTC. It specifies CASSVATQGYGYTF.